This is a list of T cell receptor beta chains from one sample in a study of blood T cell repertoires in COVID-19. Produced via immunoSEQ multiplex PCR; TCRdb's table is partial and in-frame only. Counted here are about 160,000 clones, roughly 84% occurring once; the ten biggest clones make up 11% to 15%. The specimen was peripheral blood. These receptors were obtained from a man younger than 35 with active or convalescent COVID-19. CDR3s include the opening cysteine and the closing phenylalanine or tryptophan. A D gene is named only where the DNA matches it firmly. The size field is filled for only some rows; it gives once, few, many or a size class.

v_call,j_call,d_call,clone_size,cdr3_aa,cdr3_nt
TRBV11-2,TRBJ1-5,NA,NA,CASSPRGGFGPQHF,TGTGCCAGCAGCCCAAGGGGGGGATTCGGGCCCCAGCATTTT
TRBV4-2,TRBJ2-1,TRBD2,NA,CASSQVGSGGANEQFF,TGTGCCAGCAGCCAAGTCGGTAGCGGGGGGGCCAATGAGCAGTTCTTC
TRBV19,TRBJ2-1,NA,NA,CASSIGPGRKSYNEQFF,TGTGCCAGTAGTATAGGCCCAGGTCGTAAATCCTACAATGAGCAGTTCTTC
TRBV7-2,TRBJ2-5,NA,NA,CASSLGGLPGHF,TGTGCCAGCAGCTTAGGGGGCCTCCCGGGCCACTTC
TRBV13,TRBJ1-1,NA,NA,CASSRPQGWNTEAFF,TGTGCCAGCAGCCGACCTCAGGGATGGAACACTGAAGCTTTCTTT
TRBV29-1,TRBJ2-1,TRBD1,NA,CSDTPKGQGGHEQFF,TGCAGCGACACCCCGAAGGGACAGGGGGGGCATGAGCAGTTCTTC
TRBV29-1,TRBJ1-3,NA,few,CSVEVLGNTIYF,TGCAGCGTTGAAGTCCTTGGAAACACCATATATTTT
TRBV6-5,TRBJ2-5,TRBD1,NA,CASRDRGSRETQYF,TGTGCCAGCAGGGACAGGGGGTCACGGGAGACCCAGTACTTC
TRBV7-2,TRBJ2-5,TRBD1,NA,CASSPEGAPRQETQYF,TGTGCCAGCAGCCCAGAGGGGGCTCCCCGTCAAGAGACCCAGTACTTC
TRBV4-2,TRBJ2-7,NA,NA,CASSQPLRDFTEQYF,TGTGCCAGCAGCCAACCGCTACGGGACTTTACCGAGCAGTACTTC
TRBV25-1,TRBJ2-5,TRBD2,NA,CASSEGQGGKETQYF,TGTGCCAGCAGTGAAGGCCAGGGAGGGAAAGAGACCCAGTACTTC
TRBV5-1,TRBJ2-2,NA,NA,CASSLDAAATGELFF,TGCGCCAGCAGCTTGGACGCCGCGGCCACCGGGGAGCTGTTTTTT
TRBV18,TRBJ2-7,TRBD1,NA,CASSRGQGQEEQYF,TGTGCCAGCTCACGGGGACAGGGTCAGGAAGAGCAGTACTTC
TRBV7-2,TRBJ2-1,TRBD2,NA,CASSTSGSGPNEQFF,TGTGCCAGCAGCACCAGCGGGAGTGGGCCCAATGAGCAGTTCTTC
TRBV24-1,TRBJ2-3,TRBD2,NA,CATSDLTSGSTDTQYF,TGTGCCACCAGTGATTTGACTAGCGGGAGCACAGATACGCAGTATTTT
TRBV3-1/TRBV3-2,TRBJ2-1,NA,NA,CASSQGRGNNEQFF,TGTGCCAGCAGCCAAGGACGGGGAAACAATGAGCAGTTCTTC
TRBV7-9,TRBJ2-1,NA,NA,CASSLAQIEVF,TGTGCCAGCAGCTTAGCCCAAATAGAGGTCTTC
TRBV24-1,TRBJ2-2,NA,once,CATSDLGQGPAANTGELFF,TGTGCCACCAGTGATTTAGGGCAGGGGCCGGCGGCGAACACCGGGGAGCTGTTTTTT
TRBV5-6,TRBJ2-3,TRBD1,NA,CASSFRDRPLDTQYF,TGTGCCAGCAGCTTCCGGGACAGACCTTTAGATACGCAGTATTTT
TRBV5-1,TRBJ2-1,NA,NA,CASSSQGITRGEQFF,TGCGCCAGCAGCTCACAAGGAATCACAAGGGGTGAGCAGTTCTTC
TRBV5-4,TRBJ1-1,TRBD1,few,CASSEGQGWIAFF,TGTGCCAGCAGCGAAGGACAGGGGTGGATTGCTTTCTTT
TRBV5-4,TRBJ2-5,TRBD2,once,CASSYRGLAGVGETQYF,TGTGCCAGCAGCTACCGGGGACTAGCGGGAGTGGGGGAGACCCAGTACTTC
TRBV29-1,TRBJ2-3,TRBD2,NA,CSVSPGGRSDTQYF,TGCAGCGTTTCCCCCGGCGGGAGATCAGATACGCAGTATTTT
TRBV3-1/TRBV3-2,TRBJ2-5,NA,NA,CASSQEWQTQYF,TGTGCCAGCAGCCAAGAGTGGCAGACCCAGTACTTC
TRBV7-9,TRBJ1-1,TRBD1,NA,CASVLTGMAEAFF,TGTGCCAGCGTACTGACAGGGATGGCTGAAGCTTTCTTT
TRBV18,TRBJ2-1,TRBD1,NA,CASSRSGTGGHEQFF,TGTGCCAGCTCACGCTCCGGGACAGGGGGACATGAGCAGTTCTTC
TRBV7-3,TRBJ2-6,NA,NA,CASSLSRRTAGGANVLTF,TGTGCCAGCAGCTTATCTCGCCGGACCGCGGGAGGGGCCAACGTCCTGACTTTC
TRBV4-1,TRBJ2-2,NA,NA,CASTDSVNTGELFF,TGCGCCAGCACAGATTCAGTTAACACCGGGGAGCTGTTTTTT
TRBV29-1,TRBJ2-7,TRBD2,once,CSVTTGTSALF,TGCAGCGTTACCACCGGGACTAGCGCCCTGTTC
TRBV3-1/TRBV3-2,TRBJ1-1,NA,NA,CASSQGGTPNTEAFF,TGTGCCAGCAGCCAAGGTGGGACACCGAACACTGAAGCTTTCTTT
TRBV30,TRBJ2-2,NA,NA,CAWRSQGVGELFF,TGTGCCTGGAGATCGCAAGGGGTCGGGGAGCTGTTTTTT
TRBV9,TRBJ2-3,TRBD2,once,CASSVTSGTGTDTQYF,TGTGCCAGCAGCGTGACTAGCGGGACGGGCACAGATACGCAGTATTTT
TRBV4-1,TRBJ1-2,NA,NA,CASSQVFSIQAGRYGYTF,TGCGCCAGCAGCCAAGTGTTCTCTATCCAGGCGGGGAGGTATGGCTACACCTTC
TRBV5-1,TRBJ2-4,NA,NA,CASSLGGALAKNIQYF,TGCGCCAGCAGCTTGGGTGGGGCGCTTGCCAAAAACATTCAGTACTTC
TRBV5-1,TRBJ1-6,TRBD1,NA,CASRDSLVSYNSPLHF,TGCGCCAGCCGGGACAGCCTAGTGTCCTATAATTCACCCCTCCACTTT
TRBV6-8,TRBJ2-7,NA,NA,CASRTLGERGGEQYF,TGTGCCAGCAGGACCCTAGGGGAGAGGGGAGGCGAGCAGTACTTC
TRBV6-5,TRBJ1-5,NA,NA,CASSSQGGNQPQHF,TGTGCCAGCAGTTCGCAGGGTGGTAATCAGCCCCAGCATTTT
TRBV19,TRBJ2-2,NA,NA,CASSQGQLFRGLTGELFF,TGTGCCAGTAGTCAGGGACAGCTTTTTCGGGGACTCACCGGGGAGCTGTTTTTT
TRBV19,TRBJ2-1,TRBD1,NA,CASSPQWTGVEQFF,TGTGCCAGTAGTCCCCAGTGGACAGGGGTCGAGCAGTTCTTC
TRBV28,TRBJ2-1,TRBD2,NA,CASSLLGRGRQQNNEQFF,TGTGCCAGCAGTTTATTAGGCCGCGGGAGACAGCAAAACAATGAGCAGTTCTTC